The sequence of this T cell receptor (beta chain) was determined in a study of T-cell reconstitution after alpha-beta-depleted transplantation in children. CDR1 is DFQATT, CDR2 SNEGSKA, per germline (reference sequence). CDR3 length: 19 amino acids. J gave up 8 bases and V 3 bases, and 27 bases lay outside the gene matches. Preparation of the TCRbeta library involved a method that used unique molecular identifiers. Using its own MiXCR run on the PCR reads, TCRdb lists one record per CDR3 protein. The data contain roughly 100,000 distinct CDR3 sequences, roughly 8.8% of them singletons. This clonotype was picked up many times.

The chain carries TRBV20-1 and TRBJ1-2, with 7 bases fitting TRBD1. This receptor was obtained from a human donor who donated a stem cell graft to a child with congenital amegakaryocytic thrombocytopenia. The sequences come from PBMCs from the stem cell graft donor, collected from the stem cell graft. CDR3 nucleotides: TGCAGTGCTAGTCACCCCCCCCGGGACAGTGTACGGAGGATGGCGGGCTACACCTTC. Translation gives CSASHPPRDSVRRMAGYTF.